This is a list of T cell receptor beta chains from one sample in a study of Japanese encephalitis immunity and Zika vaccine responses. TCRdb re-derived calls from the 5' RACE reads in MiXCR, one entry per CDR3 protein. The table includes 280 or so distinct CDR3 sequences, roughly 4.5% detected once. The sample in question was antigen-activated CD8+ T cells from blood, cultured, obtained during a Zika inactivated vaccine study. These receptors came from an adult woman who received an inactivated Zika virus vaccine. The CDR3 runs from the conserved cysteine through the conserved F or W. Fields, in order: V gene, CDR3 length, J gene, D gene, clone size, CDR3 DNA, CDR3 protein. The D gene is left open where the match is weak. The listing skips clone size in some rows; elsewhere it reads once, few, many or a size class.

>TRBV12-3/TRBV12-4|14|TRBJ2-1|NA|large
TGTGCCAGCAGTTGGTGGCAGGGCCCCAATGAGCAGTTCTTC
CASSWWQGPNEQFF
>TRBV6-5|16|TRBJ2-2|TRBD1|large
TGTGCCAGCAGTGAAGTCTCGGACAGGGACGGCGGGGAGCTGTTTTTT
CASSEVSDRDGGELFF
>TRBV6-5|14|TRBJ1-5|TRBD1|large
TGTGCCAGCAGTTACGGGACAGGCAATCAGCCCCAGCATTTT
CASSYGTGNQPQHF
>TRBV7-6|15|TRBJ2-7|NA|NA
TGTGCCAGCAGCTCGGCCACGGGGGTCGGTTACGAGCAGTACTTC
CASSSATGVGYEQYF
>TRBV25-1|11|TRBJ2-3|NA|medium-sized
TGTGCCAGCAGTGTCGGGGATACGCAGTATTTT
CASSVGDTQYF
>TRBV9|13|TRBJ2-5|NA|hyperexpanded
TGTGCCAGCACCCCATCGGGGCAGGAGACCCAGTACTTC
CASTPSGQETQYF
>TRBV20-1|14|TRBJ2-3|TRBD1|medium-sized
TGCAGTGCAAAGGACAGGGCAGGCACAGATACGCAGTATTTT
CSAKDRAGTDTQYF
>TRBV20-1|14|TRBJ1-1|NA|medium-sized
TGCAGTGCCTCCGGGGCAGATAGTTACACTGAAGCTTTCTTT
CSASGADSYTEAFF
>TRBV28|16|TRBJ2-1|NA|large
TGTGCCAGCAGTTTATGGGGCTCGAGCTCCTACAATGAGCAGTTCTTC
CASSLWGSSSYNEQFF
>TRBV24-1|14|TRBJ2-3|TRBD2|medium-sized
TGTGCCACCAGTGGCGGGAGCGGTATAGATACGCAGTATTTT
CATSGGSGIDTQYF
>TRBV4-1|13|TRBJ2-1|TRBD2|large
TGCGCCAGCAGCCACCCACGGGGGGATGAGCAGTTCTTC
CASSHPRGDEQFF
>TRBV12-3/TRBV12-4|13|TRBJ2-7|NA|medium-sized
TGTGCCAGCAGTCGGGACAAATACTACGAGCAGTACTTC
CASSRDKYYEQYF
>TRBV6-4|15|TRBJ2-2|TRBD2|medium-sized
TGTGCCAGCAGCCTGACTAGCGGGAACACCGGGGAGCTGTTTTTT
CASSLTSGNTGELFF
>TRBV6-4|16|TRBJ2-1|TRBD2|large
TGTGCCAGCAGTGACTCGACTAGCGGCTCCTACAATGAGCAGTTCTTC
CASSDSTSGSYNEQFF
>TRBV7-9|13|TRBJ2-7|NA|medium-sized
TGTGCCAGCAGCTTCTCCGCGGCCTACGAGCAGTACTTC
CASSFSAAYEQYF
>TRBV6-1|14|TRBJ2-5|TRBD2|medium-sized
TGTGCCAGCAGTGAAGGGACTAGCGTGGAGACCCAGTACTTC
CASSEGTSVETQYF
>TRBV4-1|14|TRBJ2-7|TRBD1|medium-sized
TGCGCCAGCAGCCCGGGACAGGGGGCGAACGAGCAGTACTTC
CASSPGQGANEQYF
>TRBV6-2/TRBV6-3|15|TRBJ2-3|TRBD2|medium-sized
TGTGCCAGCAGTTTCTCCAGCGGGAGTTATGATACGCAGTATTTT
CASSFSSGSYDTQYF
>TRBV5-1|18|TRBJ1-2|NA|large
TGCGCCAGCAGCCTCGACCCCCTATTGGACCATAAGTATTATGGCTACACCTTC
CASSLDPLLDHKYYGYTF
>TRBV20-1|12|TRBJ2-2|NA|large
TGCAGTGCTAGAGAAATGAGCGGGGAGCTGTTTTTT
CSAREMSGELFF
>TRBV6-1|15|TRBJ1-6|TRBD1|few
TGTGCCAGCAGTGAACTGACAGGGGGCAATTCACCCCTCCACTTT
CASSELTGGNSPLHF
>TRBV7-8|16|TRBJ2-2|TRBD2|medium-sized
TGTGCCAGCAGCTTAGATGGAGCGGGAGGCGCCGGGGAGCTGTTTTTT
CASSLDGAGGAGELFF
>TRBV5-6|11|TRBJ1-1|NA|large
TGTGCCAGCAGCTTGGGGGTGAAAGCTTTCTTT
CASSLGVKAFF
>TRBV7-6|16|TRBJ2-1|TRBD2|hyperexpanded
TGTGCCAGCAGCTTAGTACTTAGCGGGGGGAGAAATGAGCAGTTCTTC
CASSLVLSGGRNEQFF
>TRBV6-5|15|TRBJ2-6|NA|large
TGTGCCAGCAGTTACCGGGTCTCTGGGGCCAACGTCCTGACTTTC
CASSYRVSGANVLTF
>TRBV11-2|14|TRBJ1-1|NA|medium-sized
TGTGCCAGCAGCCTGAGAGGAAGGAACACTGAAGCTTTCTTT
CASSLRGRNTEAFF